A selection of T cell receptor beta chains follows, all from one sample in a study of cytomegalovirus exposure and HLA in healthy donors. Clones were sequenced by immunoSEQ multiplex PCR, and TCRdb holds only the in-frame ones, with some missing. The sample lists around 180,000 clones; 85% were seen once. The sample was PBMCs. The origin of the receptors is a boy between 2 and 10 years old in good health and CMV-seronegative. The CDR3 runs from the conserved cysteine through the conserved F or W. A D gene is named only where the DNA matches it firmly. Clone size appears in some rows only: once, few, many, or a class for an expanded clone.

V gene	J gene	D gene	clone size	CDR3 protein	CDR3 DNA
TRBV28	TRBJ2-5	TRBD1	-	CASSYLRDRGGETQYF	TGTGCCAGCAGTTACCTCCGGGACAGAGGAGGCGAGACCCAGTACTTC
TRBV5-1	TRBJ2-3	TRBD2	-	CASSLPTSEPDTQYF	TGCGCCAGCAGCTTACCGACTAGCGAGCCAGATACGCAGTATTTT
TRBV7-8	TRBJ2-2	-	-	CASSLTETGELFF	TGTGCCAGCAGCTTAACCGAGACCGGGGAGCTGTTTTTT
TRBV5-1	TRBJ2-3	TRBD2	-	CASSSGTSGLTDTQYF	TGCGCCAGCAGTTCCGGGACTAGCGGCCTCACAGATACGCAGTATTTT
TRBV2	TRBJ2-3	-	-	CAIFGGNSTDTQYF	TGTGCCATATTCGGCGGAAATAGCACAGATACGCAGTATTTT
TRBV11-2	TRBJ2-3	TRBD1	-	CASSSPGQGARRTDTQYF	TGTGCCAGCAGCTCCCCCGGACAGGGGGCCCGGAGGACAGATACGCAGTATTTT
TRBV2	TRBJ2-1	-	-	CASSDVSSYNEQFF	TGTGCCAGCAGTGATGTTAGCTCCTACAATGAGCAGTTCTTC
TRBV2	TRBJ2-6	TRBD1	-	CASTPDRGRSGANVLTF	TGTGCCAGCACCCCAGACAGGGGAAGGTCTGGGGCCAACGTCCTGACTTTC
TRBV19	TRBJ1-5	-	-	CASSQLLRWQPQHF	TGTGCCAGTAGTCAACTTCTGAGATGGCAGCCCCAGCATTTT
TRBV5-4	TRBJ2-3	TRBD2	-	CASSLGCGRAFTQYF	TGTGCCAGCAGCTTGGGGTGCGGGAGGGCCTTTACGCAGTATTTT
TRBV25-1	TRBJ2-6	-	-	CASSDQGRLSGANVLTF	TGTGCCAGCAGTGACCAGGGCCGCCTCTCTGGGGCCAACGTCCTGACTTTC
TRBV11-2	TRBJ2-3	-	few	CASSYWSGVPTDTQYF	TGTGCCAGCAGCTATTGGTCAGGGGTACCCACAGATACGCAGTATTTT
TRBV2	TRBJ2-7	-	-	CASSDREVHEQYF	TGTGCCAGCAGTGACAGGGAAGTCCACGAGCAGTACTTC
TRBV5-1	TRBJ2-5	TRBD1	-	CASSLAGTDQETQYF	TGCGCCAGCAGCTTGGCCGGGACAGACCAAGAGACCCAGTACTTC
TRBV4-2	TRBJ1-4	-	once	CASSQRRAANEKLFF	TGTGCCAGCAGCCAACGCAGGGCCGCTAATGAAAAACTGTTTTTT
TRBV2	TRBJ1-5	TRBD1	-	CATRRQGADQPQHF	TGTGCCACCAGACGACAGGGGGCCGATCAGCCCCAGCATTTT
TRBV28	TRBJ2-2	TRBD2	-	CASSGLAGGRFGELFF	TGTGCCAGCAGTGGACTAGCGGGGGGGCGCTTTGGGGAGCTGTTTTTT
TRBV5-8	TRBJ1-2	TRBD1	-	CASRMKTGNYGYTF	TGTGCCAGCAGGATGAAGACAGGGAACTATGGCTACACCTTC
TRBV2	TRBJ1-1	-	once	CASSENVGLIEAFF	TGTGCCAGCAGTGAAAATGTCGGACTGATTGAAGCTTTCTTT
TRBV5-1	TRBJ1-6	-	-	CASSSKSEQGHNSPLHF	TGCGCCAGCAGCTCTAAATCCGAACAGGGTCACAATTCACCCCTCCACTTT
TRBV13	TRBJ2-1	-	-	CASSLSTKSSYEQFF	TGTGCCAGCAGCTTGAGTACTAAGAGTAGTTATGAGCAGTTCTTC
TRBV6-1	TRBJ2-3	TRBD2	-	CASSERAGDADTQYF	TGTGCCAGCAGTGAAAGAGCGGGAGATGCAGATACGCAGTATTTT
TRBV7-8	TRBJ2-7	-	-	CASSSKRVSSYEQYF	TGTGCCAGCAGCAGTAAGCGGGTGAGCTCCTACGAGCAGTACTTC
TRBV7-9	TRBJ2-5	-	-	CSSSFLGGTVEETQYF	TGTTCCAGCAGCTTCCTTGGGGGGACGGTGGAAGAGACCCAGTACTTC
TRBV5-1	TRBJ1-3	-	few	CASSLDFSGNTIYF	TGCGCCAGCAGCTTGGACTTTTCTGGAAACACCATATATTTT
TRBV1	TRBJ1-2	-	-	CTSSQDRGDGYTF	TGCACCAGCAGCCAAGACAGGGGGGATGGCTACACCTTC
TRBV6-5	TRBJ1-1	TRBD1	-	CASSPDRGPGRAFF	TGTGCCAGCAGCCCCGACAGGGGGCCCGGTCGAGCTTTCTTT
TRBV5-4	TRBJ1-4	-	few	CASSLGTETTNEKLFF	TGTGCCAGCAGCTTGGGGACAGAGACAACTAATGAAAAACTGTTTTTT
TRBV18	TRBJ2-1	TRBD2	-	CASSPLHGSSGRDEQFF	TGTGCCAGCTCACCACTACACGGGTCTAGCGGGAGGGATGAGCAGTTCTTC
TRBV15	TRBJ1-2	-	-	CATSRPEGVDGYTF	TGTGCCACCAGCAGACCTGAAGGGGTAGATGGCTACACCTTC
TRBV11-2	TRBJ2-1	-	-	CASSFRLNNEQFF	TGTGCCAGCAGCTTTAGACTAAACAATGAGCAGTTCTTC
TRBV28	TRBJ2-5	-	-	CASKSGESRETQYF	TGTGCCAGCAAAAGCGGCGAGTCACGAGAGACCCAGTACTTC
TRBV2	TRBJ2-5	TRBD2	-	CASSDNWASGQKTQYF	TGTGCCAGCAGTGATAACTGGGCTAGCGGGCAAAAGACCCAGTACTTC
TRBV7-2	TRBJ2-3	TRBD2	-	CASSLTLAAGGDTQYF	TGTGCCAGCAGCTTAACGCTAGCCGCGGGGGGGGATACGCAGTATTTT
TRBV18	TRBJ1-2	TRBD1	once	CASSPNVGTGNNYGYTF	TGTGCCAGCTCACCGAACGTAGGGACAGGAAACAACTATGGCTACACCTTC
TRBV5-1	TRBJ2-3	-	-	CASSLAGHPGDTQYF	TGCGCCAGCAGCTTGGCCGGCCATCCAGGGGATACGCAGTATTTT
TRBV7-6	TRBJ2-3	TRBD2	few	CASSRLAGVNTDTQYF	TGTGCCAGCAGCAGACTAGCGGGAGTTAACACAGATACGCAGTATTTT
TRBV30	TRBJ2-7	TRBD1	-	CAWSVGQAYEQYF	TGTGCCTGGAGTGTTGGACAGGCCTACGAGCAGTACTTC
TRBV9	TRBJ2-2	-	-	CASSVEYRGEGNTGELFF	TGTGCCAGCAGCGTAGAATACAGGGGGGAGGGGAACACCGGGGAGCTGTTTTTT
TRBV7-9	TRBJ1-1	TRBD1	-	CASSLFRPTGKGTEAFF	TGTGCCAGCAGCTTATTTAGGCCGACAGGGAAAGGCACTGAAGCTTTCTTT
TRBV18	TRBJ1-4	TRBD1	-	CASSPPVLTGGREKLFF	TGTGCCAGCTCACCACCGGTTTTGACAGGGGGCCGAGAAAAACTGTTTTTT
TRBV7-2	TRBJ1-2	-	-	CASSLGTGDGYTF	TGTGCCAGCAGCTTAGGGACGGGAGATGGCTACACCTTC
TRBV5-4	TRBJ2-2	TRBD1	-	CASSLLGTANTGELFF	TGTGCCAGCAGCTTGCTAGGGACAGCGAACACCGGGGAGCTGTTTTTT
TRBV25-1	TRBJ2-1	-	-	CASSDPTRNSYNEQFF	TGTGCCAGCAGTGACCCCACGAGGAATTCCTACAATGAGCAGTTCTTC
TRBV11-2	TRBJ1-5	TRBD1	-	CASSFGTGDSNQPQHF	TGTGCCAGCAGCTTTGGGACAGGGGATAGCAATCAGCCCCAGCATTTT
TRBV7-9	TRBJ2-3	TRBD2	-	CASSPRAGESTDTQYF	TGTGCCAGCAGCCCGCGGGCGGGGGAGAGCACAGATACGCAGTATTTT